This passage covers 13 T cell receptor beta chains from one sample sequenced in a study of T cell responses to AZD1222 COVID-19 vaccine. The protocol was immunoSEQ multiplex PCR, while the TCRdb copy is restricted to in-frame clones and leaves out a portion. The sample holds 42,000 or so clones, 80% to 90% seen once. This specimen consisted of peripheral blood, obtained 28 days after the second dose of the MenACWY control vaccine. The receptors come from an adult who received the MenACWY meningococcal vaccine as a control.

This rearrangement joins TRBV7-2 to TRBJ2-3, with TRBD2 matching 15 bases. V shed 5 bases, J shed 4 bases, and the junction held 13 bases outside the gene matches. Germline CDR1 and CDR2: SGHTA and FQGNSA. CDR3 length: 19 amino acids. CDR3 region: CASSTRGLAGGPFADTQYF. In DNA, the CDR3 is TGTGCCAGCAGCACAAGAGGACTAGCGGGAGGGCCGTTTGCAGATACGCAGTATTTT.

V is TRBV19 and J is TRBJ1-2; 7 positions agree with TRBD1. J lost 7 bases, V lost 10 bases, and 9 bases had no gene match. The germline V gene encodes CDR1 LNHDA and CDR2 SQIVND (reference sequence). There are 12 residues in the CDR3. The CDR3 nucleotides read TGTGCCACCGCTGACAGGGTTAGTGGCTACACCTTC. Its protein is CATADRVSGYTF.

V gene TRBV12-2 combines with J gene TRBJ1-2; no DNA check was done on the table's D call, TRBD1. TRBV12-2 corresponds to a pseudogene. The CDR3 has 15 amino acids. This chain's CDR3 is CASRLGGQGNYGYTF. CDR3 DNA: TGTGCAAGTCGCTTAGGGGGACAGGGCAACTATGGCTACACCTTC.

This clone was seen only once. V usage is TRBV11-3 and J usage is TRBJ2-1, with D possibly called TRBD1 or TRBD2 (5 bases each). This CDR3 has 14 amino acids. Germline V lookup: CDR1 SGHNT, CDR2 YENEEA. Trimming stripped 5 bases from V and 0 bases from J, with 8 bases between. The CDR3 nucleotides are TGTGCCAGCAGCGATGGGGGCTCCTACAATGAGCAGTTCTTC. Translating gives CASSDGGSYNEQFF. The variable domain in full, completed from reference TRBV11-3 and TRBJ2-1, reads EAGVVQSPRYKIIEKKQPVAFWCNPISGHNTLYWYLQNLGQGPELLIRYENEEAVDDSQLPKDRFSAERLKGVDSTLKIQPAELGDSAVYLCASSDGGSYNEQFFGPGTRLTVL.

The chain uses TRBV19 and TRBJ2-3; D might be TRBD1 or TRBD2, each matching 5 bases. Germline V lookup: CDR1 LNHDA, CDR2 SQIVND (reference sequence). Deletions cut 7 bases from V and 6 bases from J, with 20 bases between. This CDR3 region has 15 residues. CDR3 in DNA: TGTGCCAGTACCCCATTTCCCGGGGCGAGGGATACGCAGTATTTT. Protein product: CASTPFPGARDTQYF.

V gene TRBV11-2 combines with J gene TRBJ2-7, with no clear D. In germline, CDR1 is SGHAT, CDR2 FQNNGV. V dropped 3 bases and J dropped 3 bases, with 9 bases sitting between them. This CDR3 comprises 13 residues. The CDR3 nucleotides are TGTGCCAGCAGCTTTGTCGGAAACTACGAGCAGTACTTC. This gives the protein CASSFVGNYEQYF.

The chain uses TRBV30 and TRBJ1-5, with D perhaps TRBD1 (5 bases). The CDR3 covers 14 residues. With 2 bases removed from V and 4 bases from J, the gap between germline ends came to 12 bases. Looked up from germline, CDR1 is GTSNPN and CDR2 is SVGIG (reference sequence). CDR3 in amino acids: CAWSFGATNQPQHF. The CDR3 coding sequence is TGTGCCTGGAGTTTCGGGGCCACTAATCAGCCCCAGCATTTT.

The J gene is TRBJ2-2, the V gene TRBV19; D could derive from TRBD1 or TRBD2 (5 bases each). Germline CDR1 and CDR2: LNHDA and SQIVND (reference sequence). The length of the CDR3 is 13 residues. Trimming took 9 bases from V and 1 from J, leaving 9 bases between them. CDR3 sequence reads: CASGTVNTGELFF. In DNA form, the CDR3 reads TGTGCCAGCGGGACGGTGAACACCGGGGAGCTGTTTTTT.

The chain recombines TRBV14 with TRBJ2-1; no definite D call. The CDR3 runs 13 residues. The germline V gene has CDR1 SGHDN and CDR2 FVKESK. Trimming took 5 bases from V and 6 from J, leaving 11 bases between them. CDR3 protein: CASSSGPFNEQFF. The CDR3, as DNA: TGTGCCAGCAGCTCCGGGCCCTTCAATGAGCAGTTCTTC.

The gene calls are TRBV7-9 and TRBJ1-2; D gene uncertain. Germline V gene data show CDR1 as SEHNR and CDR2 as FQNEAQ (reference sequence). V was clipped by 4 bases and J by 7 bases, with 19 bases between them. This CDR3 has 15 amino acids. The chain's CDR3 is CASSSAGKASLGYTF. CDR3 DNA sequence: TGTGCCAGCAGCTCCGCGGGCAAGGCAAGTCTTGGCTACACCTTC. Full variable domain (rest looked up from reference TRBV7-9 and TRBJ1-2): DTGVSQNPRHKITKRGQNVTFRCDPISEHNRLYWYRQTLGQGPEFLTYFQNEAQLEKSRLLSDRFSAERPKGSFSTLEIQRTEQGDSAMYLCASSSAGKASLGYTFGSGTRLTVV.

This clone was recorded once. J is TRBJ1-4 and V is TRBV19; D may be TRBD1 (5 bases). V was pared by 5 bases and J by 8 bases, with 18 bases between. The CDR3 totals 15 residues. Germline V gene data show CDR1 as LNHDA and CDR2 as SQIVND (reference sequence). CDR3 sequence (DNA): TGTGCCAGTAGTTCGCGACAGACAAGAAGGGAAAAACTGTTTTTT. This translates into CASSSRQTRREKLFF. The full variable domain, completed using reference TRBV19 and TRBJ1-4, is DGGITQSPKYLFRKEGQNVTLSCEQNLNHDAMYWYRQDPGQGLRLIYYSQIVNDFQKGDIAEGYSVSREKKESFPLTVTSAQKNPTAFYLCASSSRQTRREKLFFGSGTQLSVL.

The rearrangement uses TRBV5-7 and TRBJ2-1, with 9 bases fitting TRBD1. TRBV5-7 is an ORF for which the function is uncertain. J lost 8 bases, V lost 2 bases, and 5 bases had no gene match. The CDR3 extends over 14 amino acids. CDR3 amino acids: CASSFTGQGHEQFF. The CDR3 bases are TGTGCCAGCAGCTTTACGGGACAGGGTCATGAGCAGTTCTTC.

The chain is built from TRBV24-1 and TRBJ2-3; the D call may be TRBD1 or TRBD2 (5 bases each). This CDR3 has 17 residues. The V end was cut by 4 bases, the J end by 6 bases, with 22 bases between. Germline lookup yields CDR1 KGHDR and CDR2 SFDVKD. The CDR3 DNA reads TGTGCCACCAGTGACATTAGAAGGGGAGCGGTTCGGGATACGCAGTATTTT. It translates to CATSDIRRGAVRDTQYF.